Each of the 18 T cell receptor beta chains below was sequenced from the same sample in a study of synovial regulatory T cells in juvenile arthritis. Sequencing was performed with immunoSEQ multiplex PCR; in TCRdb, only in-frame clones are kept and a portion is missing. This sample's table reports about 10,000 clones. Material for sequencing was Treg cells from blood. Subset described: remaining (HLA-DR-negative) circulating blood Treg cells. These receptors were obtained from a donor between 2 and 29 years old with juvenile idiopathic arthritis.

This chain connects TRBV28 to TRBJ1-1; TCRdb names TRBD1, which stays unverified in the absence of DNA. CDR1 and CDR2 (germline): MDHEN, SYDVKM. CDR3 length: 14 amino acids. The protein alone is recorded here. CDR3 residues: CASSPNPVTAEAFF.

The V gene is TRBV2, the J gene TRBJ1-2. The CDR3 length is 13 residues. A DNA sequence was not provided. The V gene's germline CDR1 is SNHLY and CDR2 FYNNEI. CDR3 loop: CASSDSLNYGYTF.

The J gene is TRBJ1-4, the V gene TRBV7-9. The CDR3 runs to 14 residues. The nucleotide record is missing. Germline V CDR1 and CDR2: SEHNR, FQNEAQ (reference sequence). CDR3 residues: CASSLMAGSFELFF.

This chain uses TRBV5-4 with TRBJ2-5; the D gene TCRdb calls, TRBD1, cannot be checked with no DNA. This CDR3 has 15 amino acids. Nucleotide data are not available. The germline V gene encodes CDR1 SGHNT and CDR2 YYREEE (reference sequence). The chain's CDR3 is CASSRDRGFQETQYF. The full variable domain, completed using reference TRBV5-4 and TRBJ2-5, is ETGVTQSPTHLIKTRGQQVTLRCSSQSGHNTVSWYQQALGQGPQFIFQYYREEENGRGNFPPRFSGLQFPNYSSELNVNALELDDSALYLCASSRDRGFQETQYFGPGTRLLVL.

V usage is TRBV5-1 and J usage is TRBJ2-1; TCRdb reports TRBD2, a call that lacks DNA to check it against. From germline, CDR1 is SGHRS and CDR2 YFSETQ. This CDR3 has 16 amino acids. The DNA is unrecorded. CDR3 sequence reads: CASSSESLAVYNEQFF.

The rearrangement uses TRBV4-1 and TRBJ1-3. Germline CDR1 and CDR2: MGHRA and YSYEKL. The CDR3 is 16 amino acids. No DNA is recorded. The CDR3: CASSGTLGGRGNTIYF.

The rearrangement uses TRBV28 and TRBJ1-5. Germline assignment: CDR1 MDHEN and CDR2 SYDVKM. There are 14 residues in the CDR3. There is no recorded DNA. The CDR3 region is CASSTTGRTQPQHF.

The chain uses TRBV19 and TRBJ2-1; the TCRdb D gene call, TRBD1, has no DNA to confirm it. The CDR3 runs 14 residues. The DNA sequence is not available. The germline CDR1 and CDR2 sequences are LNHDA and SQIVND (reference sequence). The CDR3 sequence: CASSIVQTYNEQFF.

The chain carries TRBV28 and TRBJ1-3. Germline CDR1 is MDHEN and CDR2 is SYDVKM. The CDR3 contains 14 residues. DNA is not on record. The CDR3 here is CASSLAATGNTIYF.

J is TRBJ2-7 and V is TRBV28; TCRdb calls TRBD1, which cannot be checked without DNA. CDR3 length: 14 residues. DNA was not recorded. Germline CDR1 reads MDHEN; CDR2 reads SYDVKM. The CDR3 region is CASTPLFSSYEQYF.

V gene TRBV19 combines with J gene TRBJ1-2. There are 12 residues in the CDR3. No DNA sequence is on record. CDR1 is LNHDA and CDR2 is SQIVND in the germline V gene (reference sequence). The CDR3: CASSGRDYGYTF.

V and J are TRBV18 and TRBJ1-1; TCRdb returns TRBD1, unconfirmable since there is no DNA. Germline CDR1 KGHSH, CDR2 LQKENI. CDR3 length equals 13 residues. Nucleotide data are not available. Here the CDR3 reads CASSPRQDTEAFF.

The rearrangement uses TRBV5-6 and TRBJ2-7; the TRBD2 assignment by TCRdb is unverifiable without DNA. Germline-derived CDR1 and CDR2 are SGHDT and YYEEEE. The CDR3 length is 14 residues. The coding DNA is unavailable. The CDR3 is CASRPGLAGDEQYF.

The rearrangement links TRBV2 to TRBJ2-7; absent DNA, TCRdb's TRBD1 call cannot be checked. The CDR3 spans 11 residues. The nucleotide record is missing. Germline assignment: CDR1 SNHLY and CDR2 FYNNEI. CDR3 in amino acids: CASREGQVNSF.

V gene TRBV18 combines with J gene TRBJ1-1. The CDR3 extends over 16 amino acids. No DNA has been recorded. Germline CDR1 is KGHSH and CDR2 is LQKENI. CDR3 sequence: CASSPEARLLNTEAFF.

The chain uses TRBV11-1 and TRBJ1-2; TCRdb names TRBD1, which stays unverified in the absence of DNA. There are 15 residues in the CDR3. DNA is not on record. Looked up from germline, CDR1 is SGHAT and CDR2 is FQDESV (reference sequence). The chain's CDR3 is CASTWISQVNYGYTF.

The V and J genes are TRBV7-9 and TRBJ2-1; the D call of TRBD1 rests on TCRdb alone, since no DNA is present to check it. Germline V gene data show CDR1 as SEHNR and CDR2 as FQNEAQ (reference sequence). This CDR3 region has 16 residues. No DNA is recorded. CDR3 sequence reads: CASSFPGQGVGNEQFF.

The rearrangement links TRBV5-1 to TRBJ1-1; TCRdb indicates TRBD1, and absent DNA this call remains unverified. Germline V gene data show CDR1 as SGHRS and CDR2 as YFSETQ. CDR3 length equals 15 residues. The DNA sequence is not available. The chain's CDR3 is CASSPDRLAGTEAFF.